A selection of T cell receptor beta chains follows, all from one sample in a study of blood T cell repertoires in COVID-19. Method: immunoSEQ multiplex PCR; TCRdb's copy keeps in-frame clones and lacks some. The table has tens of thousands of clones, 85% to 90% seen once. Sequenced material: peripheral blood. Receptor source: a man aged 50 or older with active COVID-19. Both conserved end residues are part of each CDR3. Each record gives: D gene, clone size, V gene, J gene, CDR3 DNA, CDR3 protein. A D gene is named only where the DNA matches it firmly. A row's size may be missing; if present it is once, few, many or a size class.

d_call: NA
clone_size: NA
v_call: TRBV9
j_call: TRBJ2-2
cdr3_nt: TGTGCCAGCTCCATAGGGTTTCTCGGGGGACCCGGGGAGCTGTTTTTT
cdr3_aa: CASSIGFLGGPGELFF

d_call: NA
clone_size: NA
v_call: TRBV10-3
j_call: TRBJ2-7
cdr3_nt: TGTGCCATCAGTGAGTCGGCAGAAAGCTCCTACGAGCAGTACTTC
cdr3_aa: CAISESAESSYEQYF

d_call: NA
clone_size: NA
v_call: TRBV30
j_call: TRBJ1-1
cdr3_nt: TGTGCCTGGAGCGGTCAGGGGCGATTCGCTTTCTTT
cdr3_aa: CAWSGQGRFAFF

d_call: TRBD1
clone_size: NA
v_call: TRBV10-3
j_call: TRBJ1-2
cdr3_nt: TGTGCCATCAGTGACATGGGACAGGGGAACTTTTATGGCTACACCTTC
cdr3_aa: CAISDMGQGNFYGYTF

d_call: NA
clone_size: once
v_call: TRBV12-2
j_call: TRBJ2-2
cdr3_nt: TGTGCAAGTCGCCCTGGGACAGGGAGGGCCGGGGAGCTGTTTTTT
cdr3_aa: CASRPGTGRAGELFF

d_call: NA
clone_size: NA
v_call: TRBV11-3
j_call: TRBJ2-2
cdr3_nt: TGTGCCAGCAGCATAGGGCAGGTCGGGGAGCTGTTTTTT
cdr3_aa: CASSIGQVGELFF

d_call: TRBD1
clone_size: NA
v_call: TRBV7-8
j_call: TRBJ1-2
cdr3_nt: TGTGCCAGCAGCCCGCAGGGGGCATCGCGTGGCTACACCTTC
cdr3_aa: CASSPQGASRGYTF

d_call: NA
clone_size: NA
v_call: TRBV5-4
j_call: TRBJ1-2
cdr3_nt: TGTGCCAGCAGCTTAGAACAGAACTATGGCTACACCTTC
cdr3_aa: CASSLEQNYGYTF

d_call: NA
clone_size: NA
v_call: TRBV24-1
j_call: TRBJ2-7
cdr3_nt: TGTGCCACCGGGGCCTCCTGGCGAGACCCCTACGAGCAGTACTTC
cdr3_aa: CATGASWRDPYEQYF

d_call: NA
clone_size: NA
v_call: TRBV18
j_call: TRBJ1-1
cdr3_nt: TGTGCCAGCTCACCACTCAGGATGGAAGACACTGAAGCTTTCTTT
cdr3_aa: CASSPLRMEDTEAFF

d_call: TRBD1
clone_size: NA
v_call: TRBV19
j_call: TRBJ1-6
cdr3_nt: TGTGCCAGTAGTATGGGGGACAGGTCTTTATCACCCCTCCACTTT
cdr3_aa: CASSMGDRSLSPLHF

d_call: NA
clone_size: NA
v_call: TRBV7-9
j_call: TRBJ2-7
cdr3_nt: TGTGCCAGCAGCTTAGATCAGCCAGGGAACTCCTACGAGCAGTACTTC
cdr3_aa: CASSLDQPGNSYEQYF

d_call: TRBD1
clone_size: few
v_call: TRBV5-1
j_call: TRBJ2-5
cdr3_nt: TGCGCCAGCAGCTTCCAGGGGGCCTCCTCCCAAGAGACCCAGTACTTC
cdr3_aa: CASSFQGASSQETQYF

d_call: NA
clone_size: NA
v_call: TRBV3-1/TRBV3-2
j_call: TRBJ2-1
cdr3_nt: TGTGCCAGCAGCCCCAGGGTCAACTCCTACAATGAGCAGTTCTTC
cdr3_aa: CASSPRVNSYNEQFF

d_call: TRBD1
clone_size: NA
v_call: TRBV5-5
j_call: TRBJ2-7
cdr3_nt: TGTGCCAGCAGCCCCTCGACAGGGGAAGTCTACGAGCAGTACTTC
cdr3_aa: CASSPSTGEVYEQYF

d_call: NA
clone_size: NA
v_call: TRBV19
j_call: TRBJ1-2
cdr3_nt: TGTGCCAGTAGTATAGATGGGACAACTGGCTACACCTTC
cdr3_aa: CASSIDGTTGYTF

d_call: NA
clone_size: once
v_call: TRBV29-1
j_call: TRBJ2-1
cdr3_nt: TGCAGCGTTGCGTGGTCCCGGGGATCCAATGAGCAGTTCTTC
cdr3_aa: CSVAWSRGSNEQFF

d_call: NA
clone_size: NA
v_call: TRBV6-4
j_call: TRBJ2-2
cdr3_nt: TGTGCCAGCAGTCAGACGCCGGGTACCGGGGAGCTGTTTTTT
cdr3_aa: CASSQTPGTGELFF

d_call: NA
clone_size: NA
v_call: TRBV18
j_call: TRBJ2-5
cdr3_nt: TGTGCCAGCTCACCCCGCCAGCAAGAGACCCAGTACTTC
cdr3_aa: CASSPRQQETQYF

d_call: NA
clone_size: once
v_call: TRBV11-1
j_call: TRBJ1-4
cdr3_nt: TGTGCCAGCAGCCGCCCCCGGAGTGAAAAACTGTTTTTT
cdr3_aa: CASSRPRSEKLFF

d_call: TRBD2
clone_size: NA
v_call: TRBV4-3
j_call: TRBJ2-1
cdr3_nt: TGCGCCAGCAGCCCACTAGCGAATCCACCCAATGAGCAGTTCTTC
cdr3_aa: CASSPLANPPNEQFF

d_call: NA
clone_size: NA
v_call: TRBV5-5
j_call: TRBJ2-7
cdr3_nt: TGTGCCAGCAGTGAAGACGGAGCCCCCTTCTACGAGCAGTACTTC
cdr3_aa: CASSEDGAPFYEQYF

d_call: NA
clone_size: NA
v_call: TRBV9
j_call: TRBJ1-2
cdr3_nt: TGTGCCAGCGGATCTGGACAGCTAAACTATGGCTACACCTTC
cdr3_aa: CASGSGQLNYGYTF

d_call: NA
clone_size: NA
v_call: TRBV24-1
j_call: TRBJ2-2
cdr3_nt: TGTGCCACCAGTGACCGGGGACAGAACACCGGGGAGCTGTTTTTT
cdr3_aa: CATSDRGQNTGELFF

d_call: TRBD2
clone_size: NA
v_call: TRBV28
j_call: TRBJ2-3
cdr3_nt: TGTGCCAGCAGAATTCAGACTAGCTTCCCCGCAGATACGCAGTATTTT
cdr3_aa: CASRIQTSFPADTQYF

d_call: NA
clone_size: NA
v_call: TRBV4-1
j_call: TRBJ2-3
cdr3_nt: TGCGCCAGCAGCCCTAGCGGCACAGATACGCAGTATTTT
cdr3_aa: CASSPSGTDTQYF

d_call: NA
clone_size: once
v_call: TRBV5-1
j_call: TRBJ2-1
cdr3_nt: TGCGCCAGTGGACAAAGCTCCTACAATGAGCAGTTCTTC
cdr3_aa: CASGQSSYNEQFF

d_call: NA
clone_size: NA
v_call: TRBV15
j_call: TRBJ2-7
cdr3_nt: TGTGCCACCAGCAGAGATCCCACCTACGAGCAGTACTTC
cdr3_aa: CATSRDPTYEQYF

d_call: TRBD1
clone_size: NA
v_call: TRBV7-6
j_call: TRBJ2-5
cdr3_nt: TGTGCCAGCAGCCGAGGGGGACAGAAGAGGGAGACCCAGTACTTC
cdr3_aa: CASSRGGQKRETQYF

d_call: NA
clone_size: NA
v_call: TRBV15
j_call: TRBJ1-5
cdr3_nt: TGTGCCACCAGCAGAAGGGACATTTATAGCAATCAGCCCCAGCATTTT
cdr3_aa: CATSRRDIYSNQPQHF

d_call: NA
clone_size: NA
v_call: TRBV28
j_call: TRBJ1-5
cdr3_nt: TGTGCCAGCAGCCTCGAAGCGGGGAGCAATCAGCCCCAGCATTTT
cdr3_aa: CASSLEAGSNQPQHF

d_call: NA
clone_size: NA
v_call: TRBV2
j_call: TRBJ2-7
cdr3_nt: TGTGCCAGCAGGGGGCCCTACGAGCAGTACTTC
cdr3_aa: CASRGPYEQYF

d_call: NA
clone_size: NA
v_call: TRBV7-8
j_call: TRBJ1-3
cdr3_nt: TGTGCCAGCAGCCCACTAAACGGGAACTCTGGAAACACCATATATTTT
cdr3_aa: CASSPLNGNSGNTIYF

d_call: TRBD1
clone_size: once
v_call: TRBV29-1
j_call: TRBJ2-7
cdr3_nt: TGCAGCGTTGAGACAGGGGGCATCGAGCAGTACTTC
cdr3_aa: CSVETGGIEQYF

d_call: TRBD1
clone_size: once
v_call: TRBV18
j_call: TRBJ1-2
cdr3_nt: TGTGCCAGCTCTCCGCAGACAGGGGGTTCGGATGGCTACACCTTC
cdr3_aa: CASSPQTGGSDGYTF

d_call: NA
clone_size: NA
v_call: TRBV6-6
j_call: TRBJ2-7
cdr3_nt: TGTGCCAGCACCCTTGGGCAGGGGTACACCTACGAGCAGTACTTC
cdr3_aa: CASTLGQGYTYEQYF